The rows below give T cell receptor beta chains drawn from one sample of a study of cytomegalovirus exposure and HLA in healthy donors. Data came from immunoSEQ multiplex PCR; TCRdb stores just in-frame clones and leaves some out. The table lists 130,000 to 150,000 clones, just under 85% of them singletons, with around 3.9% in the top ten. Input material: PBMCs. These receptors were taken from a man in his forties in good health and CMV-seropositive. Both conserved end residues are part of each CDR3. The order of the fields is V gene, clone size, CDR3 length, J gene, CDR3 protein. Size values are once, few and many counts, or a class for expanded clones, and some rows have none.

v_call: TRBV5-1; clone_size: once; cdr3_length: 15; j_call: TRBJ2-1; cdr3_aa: CASHTGGASYNEQFF
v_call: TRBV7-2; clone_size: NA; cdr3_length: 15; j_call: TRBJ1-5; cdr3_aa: CASSLVHGSNQPQHF
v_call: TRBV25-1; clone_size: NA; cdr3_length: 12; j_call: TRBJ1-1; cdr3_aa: CASSDPYTEAFF
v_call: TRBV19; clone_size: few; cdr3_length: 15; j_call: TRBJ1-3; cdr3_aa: CASSMSGGGGNTIYF
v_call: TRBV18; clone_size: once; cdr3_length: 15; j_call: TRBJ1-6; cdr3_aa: CASSLTQGYDSPLHF
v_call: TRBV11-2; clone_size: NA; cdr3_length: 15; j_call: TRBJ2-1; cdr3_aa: CASSLDRGGYNEQFF
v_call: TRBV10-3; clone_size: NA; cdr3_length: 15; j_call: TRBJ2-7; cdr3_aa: CAIRGTGTGESEQYF
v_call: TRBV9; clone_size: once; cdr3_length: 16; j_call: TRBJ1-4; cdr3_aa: CASSPKGGVRGEKLFF
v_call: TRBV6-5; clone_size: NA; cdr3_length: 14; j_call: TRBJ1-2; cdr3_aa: CASSYQGQRYGYTF
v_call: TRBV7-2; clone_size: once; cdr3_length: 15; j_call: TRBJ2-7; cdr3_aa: CASSLSGQETYEQYF
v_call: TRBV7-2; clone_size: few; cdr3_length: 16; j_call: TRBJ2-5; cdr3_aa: CASSEGLAGGLETQYF
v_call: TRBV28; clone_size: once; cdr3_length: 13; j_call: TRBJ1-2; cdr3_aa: CASTPGGNYGYTF
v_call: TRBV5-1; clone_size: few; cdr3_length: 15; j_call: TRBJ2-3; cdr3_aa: CASQKAGGGADTQYF
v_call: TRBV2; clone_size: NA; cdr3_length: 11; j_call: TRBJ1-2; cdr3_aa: CVRQLGYGYTF
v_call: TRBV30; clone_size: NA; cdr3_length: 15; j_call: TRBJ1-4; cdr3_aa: CAWSPTVKGEEKLFF